Each of the 28 T cell receptor beta chains below was sequenced from the same sample in a study of T cells in Graves' hyperthyroidism and ophthalmopathy. The TCR beta CDR3 regions underwent amplification using RNA transcripts as the source. TCR CDR3 underwent first-round RT-PCR with the HTBI primer set. TCRdb fed the multiplex PCR reads into MiXCR, producing one record per CDR3 protein. This sample has hundreds of thousands of distinct CDR3 sequences, with about 20% found just once. Input material: blood. These receptors were collected from a man aged 35 to 55 with Graves' ophthalmopathy.

This clonotype has ten or more counts. The rearrangement links TRBV30 to TRBJ2-7; D unclear. V lost 2 bases, J lost 3 bases, and 11 bases lay in between. Looked up from germline, CDR1 is GTSNPN and CDR2 is SVGIG (reference sequence). CDR3 length equals 13 residues. CDR3 nucleotide sequence: TGTGCCTGGAGTTACAGCCTAGACTACGAGCAGTACTTC. This translates into CAWSYSLDYEQYF. Looking up the rest from reference TRBV30 and TRBJ2-7 gives the full variable domain: SQTIHQWPATLVQPVGSPLSLECTVEGTSNPNLYWYRQAAGRGLQLLFYSVGIGQISSEVPQNLSASRPQDRQFILSSKKLLLSDSGFYLCAWSYSLDYEQYFGPGTRLTVT.

The gene calls are TRBV19 and TRBJ1-5; D gene uncertain. V lost 6 bases and J 1 base, leaving 1 base between the germline ends. The CDR3 runs 11 residues. Germline V gene sequence: CDR1 LNHDA, CDR2 SQIVND (reference sequence). The CDR3 protein is CASRSNQPQHF. The CDR3 bases are TGTGCCAGTAGGAGCAATCAGCCCCAGCATTTT.

This clonotype was observed a single time. The rearrangement uses TRBV20-1 and TRBJ2-7, with a possible D match to TRBD1 (7 bases). The CDR3 sequence is 15 residues long. The V gene lost 8 bases and the J gene lost 3 bases, with 23 bases spanning the gap. Germline V gene data show CDR1 as DFQATT and CDR2 as SNEGSKA (reference sequence). The CDR3 loop reads CSIRLSFRGDYEQYF. In DNA, the CDR3 is TGCAGTATTAGACTGTCGTTCAGGGGGGACTACGAGCAGTACTTC.

The chain joins TRBV20-1 to TRBJ2-3; D is ambiguous. The germline CDR1 and CDR2 sequences are DFQATT and SNEGSKA (reference sequence). V gave up 7 bases and J gave up 1 base, with 6 bases separating them. The CDR3 is made up of 11 amino acids. The CDR3 reads CSGEGTDTQYF. CDR3 DNA sequence: TGCAGTGGAGAGGGCACAGATACGCAGTATTTT.

This clonotype has at least ten counts. This chain connects TRBV3-1 to TRBJ2-2, with D perhaps matching TRBD1 (5 bases). V dropped 4 bases and J dropped 4 bases, with 13 bases sitting between them. The CDR3 consists of 15 residues. CDR1 LGHDT and CDR2 YNNKEL come from the germline V gene (reference sequence). CDR3 amino acids: CASSPRMGRTGELFF. As DNA, the CDR3 is TGTGCCAGCAGCCCCCGGATGGGGCGCACCGGGGAGCTGTTTTTT.

This clonotype has a count of ten or more. The chain recombines TRBV20-1 with TRBJ2-3; possible D gene TRBD2, 6 bases. Trimming stripped 6 bases from V and 0 bases from J, with 13 bases between. This CDR3 region has 14 residues. From germline, CDR1 is DFQATT and CDR2 SNEGSKA (reference sequence). The CDR3 region is CSALKGTSTDTQYF. CDR3 in DNA: TGCAGTGCCCTGAAAGGGACTAGCACAGATACGCAGTATTTT.

This clonotype was picked up many times. V is TRBV28 and J is TRBJ1-5; D not certain. This CDR3 has 15 amino acids. CDR1 MDHEN and CDR2 SYDVKM come from the germline V gene. Trimming stripped 5 bases from V and 5 bases from J, with 16 bases between. The DNA of the CDR3 is TGTGCCAGCAGTCGGACCCGAATACGACATCAGCCCCAGCATTTT. Amino acid sequence: CASSRTRIRHQPQHF.

This clonotype was seen a single time. CDR3 residues: CASTTVYSNQPQHF. The CDR3 nucleotides are TGTGCCAGCACGACGGTTTATAGCAATCAGCCCCAGCATTTT. The chain combines TRBV6-2 or TRBV6-3 with TRBJ1-5; D call uncertain. Deletions cut 7 bases from V and 0 bases from J, with 10 bases between. From germline, CDR1 is MNHEY and CDR2 SVGEGT. There are 14 residues in the CDR3.

This clonotype appeared a few times. The chain combines TRBV4-3 with TRBJ1-1; D is unclear. Trimming removed 0 bases from V and 1 base from J, with 6 bases in between. CDR3 length: 14 residues. Germline assignment: CDR1 LGHNA and CDR2 YSLEER. The CDR3 DNA is TGCGCCAGCAGCCAAGAATGGTGGAACACTGAAGCTTTCTTT. It specifies CASSQEWWNTEAFF.

In regard to this clonotype: One junction end disagrees with the germline gene, perhaps due to a read error. The rearrangement links TRBV5-4 to TRBJ2-5; the D call may be TRBD1 or TRBD2 (6 bases each). The germline CDR1 and CDR2 sequences are SGHNT and YYREEE (reference sequence). CDR3 length: 14 residues. The DNA of the CDR3 is TGTGCCAGCAGTTTGGAGAGGGGGGAGAGGGCCCAGTACTTC. Protein: CASSLERGERAQYF.

Concerning this clonotype itself: No conserved phenylalanine or tryptophan ends this CDR3, so it is likely a read error. The chain links TRBV2 to TRBJ2-6; D is ambiguous. Germline V gene sequence: CDR1 SNHLY, CDR2 FYNNEI. Trimming stripped 4 bases from V and 0 bases from J, with 10 bases between. The CDR3 loop spans 16 amino acids. The CDR3 protein is CASSGPGFSGANVLTY. As DNA, the CDR3 is TGTGCCAGCAGTGGACCAGGATTCTCTGGGGCCAACGTCCTGACTTAC.

This clonotype was found many times. The V gene is TRBV27, the J gene TRBJ2-1; 7 bases agree with TRBD2. V gave up 4 bases and J gave up 0 bases; unmatched junction bases: 21. The CDR3 spans 21 residues. Germline values: CDR1 MNHEY, CDR2 SMNVEV (reference sequence). CDR3 loop: CASSSKLSWGRALSSYNEQFF. The CDR3 region has the DNA TGTGCCAGCAGTTCCAAACTCTCGTGGGGGAGGGCCCTTAGCTCCTACAATGAGCAGTTCTTC.

There are a few counts of this clonotype. The chain employs TRBV12-3 or TRBV12-4 and TRBJ1-5, with D possibly matching TRBD1 (5 bases). V shed 3 bases and J shed 7 bases, with 10 bases lying between them. The CDR3 consists of 13 residues. The CDR3 region has the DNA TGTGCCAGCAGTTTCGGGGGTCAACAGCCCCAGCATTTT. This gives the protein CASSFGGQQPQHF.

The chain recombines TRBV3-1 with TRBJ2-5; D may correspond to TRBD1 or TRBD2 (6 bases each). The V gene's germline CDR1 is LGHDT and CDR2 YNNKEL (reference sequence). Trimming took off 0 bases at V and 1 base at J, with 18 bases between the two ends. The CDR3 is made up of 18 amino acids. The CDR3 bases are TGTGCCAGCAGCCAAGATTGGGGGGCCGGGGGATTCCAAGAGACCCAGTACTTC. Its translation is CASSQDWGAGGFQETQYF.

The chain joins TRBV19 to TRBJ2-5; D gene ambiguous. The CDR3 length is 15 residues. V was clipped by 3 bases and J by 4 bases, with 15 bases between them. In germline, CDR1 is LNHDA, CDR2 SQIVND (reference sequence). The CDR3 loop reads CASSITTSGPETQYF. DNA for the CDR3: TGTGCCAGTAGTATCACAACCTCCGGGCCAGAGACCCAGTACTTC.

In this sample, this clonotype turned up a few times. The chain recombines TRBV28 with TRBJ1-1; D call uncertain. V shed 3 bases and J shed 4 bases, with 12 bases lying between them. Germline CDR1 is MDHEN and CDR2 is SYDVKM. The CDR3 has 14 residues. The CDR3 protein is CASSLGRRATEAFF. The CDR3 DNA sequence: TGTGCCAGCAGTTTGGGTCGGCGGGCCACTGAAGCTTTCTTT.

In the case of this clonotype: Being one base from a much bigger clone, this may be a read error. The chain joins TRBV11-2 to TRBJ2-1, with 9 bases lining up with TRBD1. This CDR3 region has 15 residues. CDR1 is SGHAT and CDR2 is FQNNGV in the germline V gene. The CDR3 DNA follows: TGTGCCAGCAGCTTAGGGGACAGGGTGGTCAATGAGCAGCTCTTC. Translating it yields CASSLGDRVVNEQLF.

This clonotype was observed a few times. The chain's CDR3 is CSGTGGANSPLHF. CDR3 DNA: TGCAGTGGAACAGGGGGCGCGAATTCACCCCTCCACTTT. The chain uses TRBV20-1 and TRBJ1-6; 9 nucleotides align to TRBD1. V was pared by 7 bases and J by 7 bases, with 5 bases of the junction left unmatched. This CDR3 contains 13 residues. Germline loops: CDR1 DFQATT, CDR2 SNEGSKA (reference sequence).

In its sample, this clonotype was seen many times. The chain couples TRBV2 to TRBJ2-2; the match to TRBD2 covers 7 bases. CDR1 and CDR2 from the germline V gene are SNHLY and FYNNEI. The trim removed 6 bases at V and 4 bases at J, leaving 8 bases unmatched. CDR3 length equals 15 residues. The CDR3 loop reads CASRQAAGTTGELFF. In DNA form, the CDR3 reads TGTGCCAGCAGGCAAGCAGCGGGAACCACCGGGGAGCTGTTTTTT. The variable domain in full, with the rest retrieved from reference TRBV2 and TRBJ2-2, is EPEVTQTPSHQVTQMGQEVILRCVPISNHLYFYWYRQILGQKVEFLVSFYNNEISEKSEIFDDQFSVERPDGSNFTLKIRSTKLEDSAMYFCASRQAAGTTGELFFGEGSRLTVL.

The rearrangement links TRBV19 to TRBJ1-4; D perhaps matches TRBD1 (5 bases). V was trimmed by 7 bases and J by 2 bases, leaving 14 bases between them. The germline gives CDR1 LNHDA, CDR2 SQIVND (reference sequence). CDR3 length: 15 residues. The CDR3 nucleotides read TGTGCCAGTAAAGAAAGGGGCATCACTAATGAAAAACTGTTTTTT. This encodes CASKERGITNEKLFF.

This clonotype was counted a few times. J is TRBJ1-2 and V is TRBV20-1; possibly TRBD1 for D (6 bases). Germline lookup yields CDR1 DFQATT and CDR2 SNEGSKA (reference sequence). Trimming cost V 3 bases and J 5 bases, with 13 bases left between them. The CDR3 has 13 amino acids. The chain's CDR3 is CSARRTAEYGYTF. The CDR3 DNA reads TGCAGTGCTAGGCGGACAGCCGAATATGGCTACACCTTC.

The chain joins TRBV29-1 to TRBJ2-7; D may be TRBD1 (6 bases). The CDR3 contains 13 residues. The V and J ends lost 7 bases and 2 bases respectively, with 15 bases between them. Germline V lookup: CDR1 SQVTM, CDR2 ANQGSEA. This chain's CDR3 is CSALPDSTYEQYF. The CDR3 bases are TGCAGCGCCCTCCCGGACAGCACCTACGAGCAGTACTTC.

This clonotype has more than one count but fewer than ten. J is TRBJ2-1 and V is TRBV6-1; 7 nucleotides match TRBD2. The CDR3 loop spans 16 amino acids. V lost 5 bases, J lost 2 bases, and 9 bases stayed unmatched. In germline, CDR1 is MNHNS, CDR2 SASEGT. The DNA for the CDR3 is TGTGCCAGCAGTTTCGCAGCGGGGCGACCCTACAATGAGCAGTTCTTC. The encoded protein is CASSFAAGRPYNEQFF.

This clonotype was counted at least ten times. This rearrangement joins TRBV28 to TRBJ2-1; D is unclear. V shed 6 bases and J shed 0 bases, with 3 bases lying between them. Germline loops: CDR1 MDHEN, CDR2 SYDVKM. The CDR3 loop spans 12 amino acids. CDR3 in DNA: TGTGCCAGCAGGAGCTCCTACAATGAGCAGTTCTTC. Its protein is CASRSSYNEQFF.

This clonotype was detected ten times or more. The chain links TRBV6-2 or TRBV6-3 to TRBJ2-1; D is possibly TRBD2 (5 bases). V was clipped by 6 bases and J by 4 bases, with 13 bases between them. The CDR3 runs 14 residues. Germline CDR1 MNHEY, CDR2 SVGEGT. The DNA of the CDR3 is TGTGCCAGCAGGAGGGCCGTTGTTTACAATGAGCAGTTCTTC. This sequence encodes CASRRAVVYNEQFF.

This chain uses TRBV29-1 with TRBJ2-1; 7 bases map to TRBD2. CDR1 and CDR2 (germline): SQVTM, ANQGSEA. V gave up 3 bases and J gave up 8 bases; unmatched junction bases: 10. CDR3 length equals 14 residues. The CDR3 reads CSVDSGGRGHEQFF. CDR3 DNA sequence: TGCAGCGTTGACTCGGGCGGGAGAGGGCATGAGCAGTTCTTC.

This rearrangement joins TRBV20-1 to TRBJ2-2, with D tentatively TRBD1 (5 bases). CDR3 length: 13 amino acids. CDR1 is DFQATT, CDR2 SNEGSKA, per germline (reference sequence). Trimming removed 6 bases at V and 4 bases at J, with 12 bases between. The CDR3 sequence: CSARAVSTGELFF. CDR3 in DNA: TGCAGTGCCAGGGCAGTGAGCACCGGGGAGCTGTTTTTT.

The rearrangement links TRBV6-2 or TRBV6-3 to TRBJ2-3, with TRBD2 identical over 7 bases. The CDR3 totals 15 residues. The germline gives CDR1 MNHEY, CDR2 SVGEGT. The V segment lost 2 bases and the J segment 6 bases; nucleotides outside the gene matches: 8. CDR3 in DNA: TGTGCCAGCAGTTACGGAGCGGGAAGATTTGATACGCAGTATTTT. Its protein product is CASSYGAGRFDTQYF.